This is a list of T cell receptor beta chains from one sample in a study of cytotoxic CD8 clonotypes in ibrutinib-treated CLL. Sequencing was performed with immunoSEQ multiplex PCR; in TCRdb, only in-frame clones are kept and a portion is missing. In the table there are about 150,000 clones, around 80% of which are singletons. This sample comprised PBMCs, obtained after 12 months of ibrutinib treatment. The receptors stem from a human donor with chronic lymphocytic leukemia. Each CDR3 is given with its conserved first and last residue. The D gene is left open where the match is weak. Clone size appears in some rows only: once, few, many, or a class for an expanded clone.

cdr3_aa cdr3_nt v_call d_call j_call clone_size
CASSVAGVSGNEQFF TGTGCCAGCAGCGTAGCAGGGGTCAGCGGGAATGAGCAGTTCTTC TRBV9 NA TRBJ2-1 NA
CASSVTSGTGELFF TGTGCCAGCAGCGTGACTAGCGGCACCGGGGAGCTGTTTTTT TRBV6-4 TRBD2 TRBJ2-2 NA
CASSIQGALGNTIYF TGTGCCAGTAGTATACAGGGTGCCTTAGGAAACACCATATATTTT TRBV19 NA TRBJ1-3 NA
CASSVVSASGEQFF TGTGCCAGCAGCGTAGTCTCTGCGAGCGGCGAGCAGTTCTTC TRBV9 NA TRBJ2-1 NA
CASSLAGFTSTDTQYF TGTGCCAGCAGCTTAGCGGGGTTTACTAGCACAGATACGCAGTATTTT TRBV7-2 NA TRBJ2-3 NA
CASSTGTGATDTQYF TGTGCCAGCAGCACCGGGACAGGGGCCACAGATACGCAGTATTTT TRBV7-9 TRBD1 TRBJ2-3 NA
CASSLDGGTDFYEQYF TGTGCCAGCAGCTTAGATGGTGGGACAGACTTCTACGAGCAGTACTTC TRBV7-2 TRBD1 TRBJ2-7 NA
CASSPGGKLFF TGTGCCAGCAGCCCCGGGGGAAAACTGTTTTTT TRBV7-6 NA TRBJ1-4 NA
CASRRLGRNEQYF TGTGCCAGCCGACGACTGGGAAGGAACGAGCAGTACTTC TRBV7-6 NA TRBJ2-7 once
CASSQGTMNTEAFF TGTGCCAGCTCCCAAGGAACCATGAACACTGAAGCTTTCTTT TRBV5-4 NA TRBJ1-1 NA
CATKRGGVTDTQYF TGTGCCACAAAAAGGGGGGGAGTGACAGATACGCAGTATTTT TRBV19 NA TRBJ2-3 NA
CASSYGVGETQYF TGTGCCAGCAGTTACGGGGTTGGGGAGACCCAGTACTTC TRBV27 NA TRBJ2-5 NA
CASSSYGTGGTYYYGYTF TGTGCCAGCAGCTCCTACGGGACAGGGGGCACCTACTATTATGGCTACACCTTC TRBV13 TRBD1 TRBJ1-2 NA
CASSGSRQYF TGTGCCAGCAGCGGATCACGGCAGTATTTT TRBV9 NA TRBJ2-3 NA
CASSSLGASGRVGNEQFF TGTGCCAGCAGCTCCCTCGGGGCTAGCGGGAGAGTGGGCAATGAGCAGTTCTTC TRBV7-2 TRBD2 TRBJ2-1 NA
CASSEARAQGYTF TGTGCCAGCAGTGAAGCCAGGGCCCAAGGCTACACCTTC TRBV2 NA TRBJ1-2 NA
CALGGASYEQYF TGTGCATTAGGGGGGGCTTCTTACGAGCAGTACTTC TRBV28 NA TRBJ2-7 NA
CASSQGVAGVNTGELFF TGCGCCAGCAGCCAAGGTGTTGCCGGGGTCAACACCGGGGAGCTGTTTTTT TRBV4-3 NA TRBJ2-2 NA